This T cell receptor beta chain was captured by sequencing in a study of vaccination and CD4 T cells after COVID-19. In the study overall: Overlapping spike pools from SARS-CoV-2 and HCoV-NL63, HCoV-OC43 and HCoV-229E served as culture stimuli.

As to treatment: roughly 10-day PBMC culture with coronavirus spike peptide pools or control peptides (ViraFEST assay). Oncomine TCR Beta short-read sequencing was applied to DNA from cultured CD4+ T cells. Via MiXCR, TCRdb re-called the PCR reads, giving one row per CDR3 protein. The sample records more than 12,000 distinct CDR3 sequences, 45% to 50% being singletons. Germline-derived CDR1 and CDR2 are MGHRA and YSYEKL. Trimming removed 4 bases from V and 4 bases from J; junction bases left unmatched: 3. CDR3 size: 16 residues. As concerns this clonotype: As yet, its antigen is unknown.

The chain links TRBV4-1 to TRBJ2-1, with TRBD2 identical over 14 bases. The sequencing sample was made of CD4+ T cells from blood, cultured in vitro. The receptor was isolated from a human donor who had recovered from COVID-19. The CDR3 is CASSPRTSGGYNEQFF. The CDR3 DNA follows: TGCGCCAGCAGCCCCAGGACTAGCGGGGGGTACAATGAGCAGTTCTTC.